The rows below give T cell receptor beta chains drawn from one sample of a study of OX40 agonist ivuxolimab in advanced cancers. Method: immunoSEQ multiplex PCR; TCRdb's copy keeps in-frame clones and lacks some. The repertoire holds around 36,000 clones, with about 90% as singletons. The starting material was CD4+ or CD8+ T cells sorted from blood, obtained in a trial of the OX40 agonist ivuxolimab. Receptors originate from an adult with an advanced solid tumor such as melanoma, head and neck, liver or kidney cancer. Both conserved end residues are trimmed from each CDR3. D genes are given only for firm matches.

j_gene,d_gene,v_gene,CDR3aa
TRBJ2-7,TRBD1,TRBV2,AIGGQPYEQY
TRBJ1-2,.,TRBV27,ASSFGGSYGYT
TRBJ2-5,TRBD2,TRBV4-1,ASSQDAGGYQETQY
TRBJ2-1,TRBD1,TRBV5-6,ASSLAGGQVGNEQF
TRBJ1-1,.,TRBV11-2,ASSLGLMNTEAF
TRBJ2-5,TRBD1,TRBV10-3,AISRRGQGGWTQY
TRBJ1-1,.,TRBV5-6,ASSLNHEAF
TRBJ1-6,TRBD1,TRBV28,ASSTLGQSFYNSPLH
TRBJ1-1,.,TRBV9,ASSSLGAGLDTEAF
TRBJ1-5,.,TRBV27,ASSLYFTQPQH
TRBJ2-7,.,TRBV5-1,ASSPSGDEQY
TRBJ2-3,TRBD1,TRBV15,ATSPHPRDRQRTDTQY
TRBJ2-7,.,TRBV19,ASSIGGPVHEQY
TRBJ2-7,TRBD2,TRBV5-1,ASSLGSGRAYEQY
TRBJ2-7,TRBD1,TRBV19,ASSIVGTGTYEQY
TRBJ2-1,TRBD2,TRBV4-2,ASSQDGLAVIGSYNEQF
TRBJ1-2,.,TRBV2,ASSEGGRRNNYGYT
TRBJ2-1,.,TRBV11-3,ASSFSESYNEQF
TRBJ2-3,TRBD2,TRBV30,ACRFLTLAGDLHGTDTQY
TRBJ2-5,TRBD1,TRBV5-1,ASTSDRGRRETQY
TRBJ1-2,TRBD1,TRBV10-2,ASSEASMDRVKGYT
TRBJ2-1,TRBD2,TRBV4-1,ASSQDRSGAYNEQF
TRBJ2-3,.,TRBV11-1,AVRDTQY
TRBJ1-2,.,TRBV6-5,ASRTGANYGYT
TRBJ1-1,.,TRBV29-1,SVESDDPEAF
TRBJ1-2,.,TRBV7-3,ASSHPRGYT
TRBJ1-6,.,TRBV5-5,ASSLGPGTSYNSPLH